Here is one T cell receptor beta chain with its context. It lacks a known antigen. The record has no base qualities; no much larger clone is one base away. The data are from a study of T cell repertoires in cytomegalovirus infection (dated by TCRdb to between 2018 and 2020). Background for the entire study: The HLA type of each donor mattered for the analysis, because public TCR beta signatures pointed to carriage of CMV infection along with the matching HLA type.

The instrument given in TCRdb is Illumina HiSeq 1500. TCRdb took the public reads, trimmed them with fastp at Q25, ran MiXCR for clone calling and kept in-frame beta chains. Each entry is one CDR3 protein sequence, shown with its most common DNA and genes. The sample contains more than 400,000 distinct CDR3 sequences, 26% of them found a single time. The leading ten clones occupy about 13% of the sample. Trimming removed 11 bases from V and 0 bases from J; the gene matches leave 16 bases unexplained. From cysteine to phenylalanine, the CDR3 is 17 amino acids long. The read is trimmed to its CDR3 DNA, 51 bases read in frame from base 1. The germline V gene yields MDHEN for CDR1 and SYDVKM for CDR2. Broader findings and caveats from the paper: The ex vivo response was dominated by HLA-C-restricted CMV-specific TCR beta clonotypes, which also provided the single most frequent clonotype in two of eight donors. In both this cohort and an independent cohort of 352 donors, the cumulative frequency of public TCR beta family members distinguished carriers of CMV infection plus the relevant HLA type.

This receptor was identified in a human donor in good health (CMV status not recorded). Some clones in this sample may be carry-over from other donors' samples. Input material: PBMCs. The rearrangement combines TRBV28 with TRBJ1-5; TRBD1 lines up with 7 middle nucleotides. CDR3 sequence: CAGTERGAANSNQPQHF. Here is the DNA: TGTGCCGGGACAGAAAGAGGGGCGGCCAATAGCAATCAGCCCCAGCATTTT.